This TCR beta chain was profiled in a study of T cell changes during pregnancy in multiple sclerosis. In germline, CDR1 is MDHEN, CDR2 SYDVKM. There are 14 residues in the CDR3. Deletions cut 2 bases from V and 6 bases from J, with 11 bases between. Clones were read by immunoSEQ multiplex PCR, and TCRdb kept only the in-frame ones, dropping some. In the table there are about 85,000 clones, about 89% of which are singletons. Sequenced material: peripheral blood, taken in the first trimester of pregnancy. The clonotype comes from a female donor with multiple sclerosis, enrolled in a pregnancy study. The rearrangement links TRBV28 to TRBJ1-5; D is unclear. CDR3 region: CASSLRAEGQPQHF. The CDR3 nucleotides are TGTGCCAGCAGTTTACGTGCGGAAGGTCAGCCCCAGCATTTT.